This entry lists 19 T cell receptor beta chains sequenced from one sample in a study of T cells after yellow fever vaccination. MiXCR, applied by TCRdb to the 5' RACE reads, yields one record per CDR3 protein. The sample lists under 400,000 distinct CDR3 sequences, around 13% occurring once. The sequences come from CD4+ T cells sorted from PBMCs, collected 15 days after the yellow fever booster vaccination. All receptors come from a man between 18 and 29 years old who received the YFV17D yellow fever vaccine.

Many counts were recorded for this clonotype. This chain uses TRBV24-1 with TRBJ2-1, with 9 bases fitting TRBD1. The CDR3 length is 15 residues. V was pared by 5 bases and J by 7 bases, with 8 bases of the junction left unmatched. Germline CDR1 reads KGHDR; CDR2 reads SFDVKD. CDR3 region: CATSGTGTGLNEQFF. The CDR3 DNA is TGTGCCACCAGTGGAACCGGGACAGGGTTAAATGAGCAGTTCTTC.

The rearrangement links TRBV5-6 to TRBJ2-1, with D maybe TRBD1 (6 bases). From germline, CDR1 is SGHDT and CDR2 YYEEEE. This CDR3 has 16 amino acids. The V gene lost 4 bases and the J gene lost 2 bases, with 16 bases spanning the gap. CDR3 residues: CASSPQTGSTYNEQFF. In DNA, the CDR3 is TGTGCCAGCAGCCCCCAGACAGGCAGTACCTACAATGAGCAGTTCTTC.

The gene calls are TRBV2 and TRBJ1-1; TRBD1 might be the D (5 bases). Trimming took off 5 bases at V and 7 bases at J, with 11 bases between the two ends. CDR1 is SNHLY, CDR2 FYNNEI, per germline. The CDR3 runs to 12 residues. The CDR3 sequence is CASSRGGYEAFF. CDR3 sequence (DNA): TGTGCCAGCAGTCGGGGCGGTTATGAAGCTTTCTTT.

The rearrangement links TRBV4-3 to TRBJ2-2; TRBD1 or TRBD2 may be the D gene (5 bases each). Per germline, CDR1 LGHNA and CDR2 YSLEER. The CDR3 length is 13 residues. The V gene lost 4 bases and the J gene lost 6 bases, with 9 bases spanning the gap. DNA of the CDR3: TGCGCCAGCAGCCCATCGGGACCCGGGGAGCTGTTTTTT. Its translation is CASSPSGPGELFF.

This clonotype was observed a few times. This chain links TRBV27 with TRBJ2-6, with D hard to call. The CDR3 loop spans 15 amino acids. Germline V gene lookup returns CDR1 MNHEY and CDR2 SMNVEV (reference sequence). V was trimmed by 1 base and J by 0 bases, leaving 4 bases between them. The CDR3 DNA is TGTGCCAGCAGTTTATGGGGCTCTGGGGCCAACGTCCTGACTTTC. Translation: CASSLWGSGANVLTF.

This clonotype has just a few counts. The chain has TRBV7-2 and TRBJ1-4; D remains ambiguous. Looked up from germline, CDR1 is SGHTA and CDR2 is FQGNSA. This CDR3 spans 15 amino acids. Trimming stripped 4 bases from V and 8 bases from J, with 17 bases between. The CDR3 loop is CASSSSLAASEKLFF. CDR3 bases: TGTGCCAGCAGCTCCTCCCTAGCCGCCAGCGAAAAACTGTTTTTT.

The chain links TRBV2 to TRBJ2-7, with 13 bases identical to TRBD2. This CDR3 contains 17 residues. With V trimmed by 5 bases and J by 0 bases, 7 bases remained unmatched. Germline CDR1 SNHLY, CDR2 FYNNEI. The CDR3 nucleotides read TGTGCCAGCAGTTTGGGACTAGCGGGATTGAGCTCCTACGAGCAGTACGTC. It yields the protein CASSLGLAGLSSYEQYV.

The chain employs TRBV25-1 and TRBJ2-7; 9 bases are a match to TRBD1. With V trimmed by 1 base and J by 5 bases, 12 bases remained unmatched. Germline lookup yields CDR1 MGHDK and CDR2 SYGVNS. The CDR3 extends over 17 amino acids. The CDR3 sequence is CASSELLGQGIPHEQYF. For the CDR3, the DNA is TGTGCCAGCAGTGAATTGTTGGGACAGGGAATTCCCCACGAGCAGTACTTC.

The V gene is TRBV7-2, the J gene TRBJ2-5, with TRBD1 as a possible D gene (6 bases). CDR1 is SGHTA, CDR2 FQGNSA, per germline. Trimming removed 4 bases from V and 7 bases from J, with 13 bases in between. The CDR3 has 13 residues. The CDR3 reads CASSSQGPRTQYF. The CDR3, as DNA: TGTGCCAGCAGCTCACAGGGTCCACGGACCCAGTACTTC.

The chain employs TRBV5-4 and TRBJ2-3; D possibly matches TRBD1 or TRBD2 (6 bases each). CDR1 and CDR2 (germline): SGHNT, YYREEE (reference sequence). V lost 4 bases, J lost 3 bases, and 12 bases lay in between. CDR3 length: 14 residues. The CDR3 DNA sequence: TGTGCCAGCAGCCGGGGGCCAGAAACAGATACGCAGTATTTT. Translating it yields CASSRGPETDTQYF.

The sample holds many counts of this clonotype. The chain is built from TRBV6-1 and TRBJ2-7; possibly TRBD1 for D (6 bases). The CDR3 runs to 14 residues. V lost 0 bases, J lost 4 bases, and 10 bases lay in between. Per germline, CDR1 MNHNS and CDR2 SASEGT. CDR3 bases: TGTGCCAGCAGTGAAGCGTGGACAGCTTACGAGCAGTACTTC. Amino acids: CASSEAWTAYEQYF.

The chain employs TRBV6-1 and TRBJ2-5; tentative D call: TRBD2 (5 bases). Germline-derived CDR1 and CDR2 are MNHNS and SASEGT. CDR3 length: 18 residues. Trimming cost V 6 bases and J 5 bases, with 28 bases left between them. CDR3 region: CASSDLPLGLASGETQYF. For the CDR3, the DNA is TGTGCCAGCAGCGATCTCCCTCTAGGCCTAGCCTCGGGGGAGACCCAGTACTTC.

The V gene is TRBV25-1, the J gene TRBJ2-3, with 10 bases aligning to TRBD1. CDR3 length: 15 residues. Unmatched junction bases numbered 5, after V lost 4 bases and J lost 4 bases. CDR1 and CDR2 (germline): MGHDK, SYGVNS. CDR3 bases: TGTGCCAGCAGTGTACGGGACAGGGGTGCAGATACGCAGTATTTT. This translates into CASSVRDRGADTQYF.

This clonotype was seen only a few times. V usage is TRBV7-9 and J usage is TRBJ2-3; D possibly corresponds to TRBD2 (5 bases). CDR3 length equals 13 residues. Per the germline V gene, CDR1 is SEHNR and CDR2 is FQNEAQ (reference sequence). Trimming removed 4 bases at V and 4 bases at J, with 9 bases between. CDR3 residues: CASSSGISDTQYF. In nucleotides, the CDR3 is TGTGCCAGCAGCTCCGGGATTTCAGATACGCAGTATTTT.

The V gene is TRBV7-9, the J gene TRBJ2-3; a weak D match, TRBD1 (6 bases). The CDR3 consists of 15 residues. Per germline, CDR1 SEHNR and CDR2 FQNEAQ (reference sequence). The ends were cut back, 3 bases at V and 2 bases at J, with 12 bases in the middle. The CDR3 DNA reads as TGTGCCAGCAGCTTTACCAGGGGAACCACAGATACGCAGTATTTT. Residues: CASSFTRGTTDTQYF. Supplemented by reference TRBV7-9 and TRBJ2-3, the full variable domain reads DTGVSQNPRHKITKRGQNVTFRCDPISEHNRLYWYRQTLGQGPEFLTYFQNEAQLEKSRLLSDRFSAERPKGSFSTLEIQRTEQGDSAMYLCASSFTRGTTDTQYFGPGTRLTVL.

This clonotype was counted between two and nine times. This rearrangement joins TRBV7-6 to TRBJ2-3; D not resolved. The CDR3 runs to 12 residues. Germline values: CDR1 SGHVS, CDR2 FNYEAQ. V was clipped by 3 bases and J by 5 bases, with 6 bases between them. DNA of the CDR3: TGTGCCAGCAGCTTTTCGGGAGATACGCAGTATTTT. Residues: CASSFSGDTQYF.

The rearrangement links TRBV27 to TRBJ1-3; D gene uncertain. The CDR3 contains 14 residues. Germline CDR1 and CDR2: MNHEY and SMNVEV (reference sequence). Trimming left V 6 bases short and J 0 bases short, with 9 bases between. The CDR3 here is CASSIDVSGNTIYF. CDR3 sequence (DNA): TGTGCCAGCAGCATAGACGTCTCTGGAAACACCATATATTTT.

This clonotype has just a few counts. J is TRBJ2-7 and V is TRBV7-2, with 8 bases that match TRBD1. There are 14 residues in the CDR3. Germline-derived CDR1 and CDR2 are SGHTA and FQGNSA. V lost 2 bases and J lost 9; bases outside the gene matches: 9. Here the CDR3 reads CASSLIGQGGSQYV. The DNA for the CDR3 is TGTGCCAGCAGCTTAATAGGACAGGGAGGCTCGCAGTACGTC.

The rearrangement joins TRBV4-3 to TRBJ2-2; D ambiguous. V was pared by 7 bases and J by 8 bases, with 11 bases between. The germline CDR1 and CDR2 sequences are LGHNA and YSLEER. This CDR3 region has 12 residues. The CDR3 is CASTPQRGELFF. In DNA form, the CDR3 reads TGCGCCAGCACCCCTCAGAGGGGGGAGCTGTTTTTT.